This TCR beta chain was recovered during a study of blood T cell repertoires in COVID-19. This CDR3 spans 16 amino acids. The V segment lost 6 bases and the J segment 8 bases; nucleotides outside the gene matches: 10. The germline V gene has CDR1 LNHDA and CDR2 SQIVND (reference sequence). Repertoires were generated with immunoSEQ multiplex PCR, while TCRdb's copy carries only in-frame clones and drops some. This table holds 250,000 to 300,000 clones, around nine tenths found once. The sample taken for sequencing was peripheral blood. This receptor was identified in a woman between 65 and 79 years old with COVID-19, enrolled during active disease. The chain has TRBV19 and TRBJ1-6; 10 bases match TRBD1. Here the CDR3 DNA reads TGTGCCAGTAGCAGAGTACCCGGGACAGGGGATTCACCCCTCCACTTT. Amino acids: CASSRVPGTGDSPLHF.